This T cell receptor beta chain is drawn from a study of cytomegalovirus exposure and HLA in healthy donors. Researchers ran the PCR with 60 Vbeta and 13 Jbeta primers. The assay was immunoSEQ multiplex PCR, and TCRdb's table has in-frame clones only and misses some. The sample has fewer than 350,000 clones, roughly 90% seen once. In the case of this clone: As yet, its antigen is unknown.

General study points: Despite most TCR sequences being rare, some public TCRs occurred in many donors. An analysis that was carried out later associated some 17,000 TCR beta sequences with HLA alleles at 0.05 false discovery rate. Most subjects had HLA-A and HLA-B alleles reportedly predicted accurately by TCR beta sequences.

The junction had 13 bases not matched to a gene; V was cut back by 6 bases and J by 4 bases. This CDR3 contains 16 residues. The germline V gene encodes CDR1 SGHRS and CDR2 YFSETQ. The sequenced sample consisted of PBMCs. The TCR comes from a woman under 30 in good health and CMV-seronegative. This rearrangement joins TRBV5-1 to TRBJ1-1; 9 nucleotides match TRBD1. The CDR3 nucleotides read TGCGCCAGCACCACGACCGTTGGGACAGGGTTCACTGAAGCTTTCTTT. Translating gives CASTTTVGTGFTEAFF.